The rows below give T cell receptor beta chains drawn from one sample of a study of a mutant IDH1 vaccine in newly diagnosed glioma. Data came from immunoSEQ multiplex PCR; TCRdb stores just in-frame clones and leaves some out. The sample holds more than 30,000 clones; more than 80% are singletons and the top ten take 5.1%. The antigens of these receptors remain unknown. The sequencing here drew on PBMCs, taken from a glioma patient whose treatment included an IDH1 peptide vaccine. These TCRs come from a woman in her 40s with glioma. Each CDR3 is given with its conserved first and last residue. The D gene is left open where the match is weak. Expanded clones are given a class, and other clones once, few, many or no size at all.

cdr3_aa cdr3_nt v_call cdr3_length clone_size j_call d_call
CAWSRGSYEQYF TGTGCCTGGAGTAGAGGGTCCTACGAGCAGTACTTC TRBV30 12 - TRBJ2-7 -
CASTRSPEAFF TGTGCCAGCACTAGGTCCCCTGAAGCTTTCTTT TRBV2 11 - TRBJ1-1 -
CASSPPRSGGETQYF TGTGCCAGCAGCCCCCCCCGGAGCGGGGGAGAGACCCAGTACTTC TRBV7-6 15 - TRBJ2-5 TRBD2
CAIRDRATGELFF TGTGCCATCCGGGACAGGGCTACCGGGGAGCTGTTTTTT TRBV2 13 - TRBJ2-2 TRBD1
CASSGRPDGDPYGYTF TGTGCCAGCAGCGGTAGACCCGACGGAGACCCCTATGGCTACACCTTC TRBV9 16 - TRBJ1-2 -
CASSLVRTSGSWGADTQYF TGTGCCAGCAGCTTAGTTCGGACTAGCGGGAGTTGGGGCGCAGATACGCAGTATTTT TRBV7-9 19 - TRBJ2-3 TRBD2
CSVGTEVADF TGCAGCGTTGGGACTGAGGTGGCTGATTTT TRBV29-1 10 - TRBJ1-3 -
CASRLAGATDTQYF TGTGCCAGTCGACTAGCGGGGGCCACAGATACGCAGTATTTT TRBV7-2 14 - TRBJ2-3 TRBD2
CASSRPGLASSDTQYF TGTGCCAGCAGTCGGCCGGGACTAGCATCATCAGATACGCAGTATTTT TRBV5-4 16 - TRBJ2-3 TRBD2
CASSHRDRTYEQYF TGTGCCAGCAGCCACCGGGACAGAACCTACGAGCAGTACTTC TRBV9 14 - TRBJ2-7 TRBD1
CASSLTYTEAFF TGTGCCAGCAGTTTAACCTACACTGAAGCTTTCTTT TRBV28 12 few TRBJ1-1 -
CASSGARWNTEAFF TGTGCCAGCAGCGGAGCAAGGTGGAACACTGAAGCTTTCTTT TRBV13 14 once TRBJ1-1 -
CASSPANQDNSPLHF TGCGCCAGCAGCCCCGCAAATCAAGATAATTCACCCCTCCACTTT TRBV4-1 15 - TRBJ1-6 -
CASSFRGFEVPYF TGCGCCAGCAGCTTTAGGGGCTTCGAGGTCCCGTACTTC TRBV5-1 13 - TRBJ2-5 -
CASSLGPPSSYNEQFF TGCGCCAGCAGCTTGGGACCTCCCAGCTCCTACAATGAGCAGTTCTTC TRBV5-1 16 - TRBJ2-1 -
CASSLVGNTEAFF TGCGCCAGCAGCCTTGTAGGGAACACTGAAGCTTTCTTT TRBV4-3 13 few TRBJ1-1 -
CATSRDAPGTQETQYF TGTGCCACCAGCAGAGATGCCCCCGGGACTCAAGAGACCCAGTACTTC TRBV15 16 - TRBJ2-5 -
CATRTTGLSNQPQHF TGTGCCACCAGAACGACGGGACTGAGCAATCAGCCCCAGCATTTT TRBV15 15 few TRBJ1-5 -
CASSQTVAGGYEQYF TGTGCCAGCAGCCAAACCGTAGCGGGAGGCTACGAGCAGTACTTC TRBV4-2 15 - TRBJ2-7 TRBD2
CASSLVASGSTDTQYF TGCGCCAGCAGCTTGGTGGCTAGCGGGAGCACAGATACGCAGTATTTT TRBV5-1 16 - TRBJ2-3 TRBD2
CSAREGGSYNEQFF TGCAGCGCCCGGGAAGGGGGCTCCTACAATGAGCAGTTCTTC TRBV29-1 14 - TRBJ2-1 -
CSVEKGLAETQYF TGCAGCGTTGAAAAGGGGCTAGCAGAGACCCAGTACTTC TRBV29-1 13 - TRBJ2-5 -
CASSARENTEAFF TGTGCCAGCAGCGCGAGGGAGAACACTGAAGCTTTCTTT TRBV9 13 - TRBJ1-1 -
CATDPGPRYTGELFF TGTGCCACCGACCCGGGACCCAGATATACCGGGGAGCTGTTTTTT TRBV7-9 15 - TRBJ2-2 -
CASSYLNSNQPQHF TGTGCCAGCAGTTATTTGAATAGCAATCAGCCCCAGCATTTT TRBV6-6 14 - TRBJ1-5 -
CASSQEIGGSNQPQHF TGCGCCAGCAGCCAAGAAATAGGAGGGAGCAATCAGCCCCAGCATTTT TRBV4-3 16 - TRBJ1-5 -
CASSLTDNQPQHF TGTGCCAGCAGTTTGACAGACAATCAGCCCCAGCATTTT TRBV27 13 - TRBJ1-5 -
CSPTGGNGYTF TGCAGTCCCACCGGGGGGAATGGCTACACCTTC TRBV20-1 11 few TRBJ1-2 -
CASSKTGTGTPYEQYF TGTGCCAGCAGCAAAACCGGGACTGGGACACCTTACGAGCAGTACTTC TRBV13 16 - TRBJ2-7 -
CASSLDHETQYF TGCGCCAGCAGCTTGGACCACGAGACCCAGTACTTC TRBV5-1 12 few TRBJ2-5 -
CASSLSSGTGELFF TGCGCCAGCAGCTTGAGTTCGGGCACCGGGGAGCTGTTTTTT TRBV5-1 14 - TRBJ2-2 -
CASSYQGREDEKLFF TGTGCCAGCAGTTACCAGGGGCGCGAGGATGAAAAACTGTTTTTT TRBV6-6 15 - TRBJ1-4 -
CASSQGTANYGYTF TGCGCCAGCAGCCAAGGGACAGCTAACTATGGCTACACCTTC TRBV4-3 14 - TRBJ1-2 -
CASSGGSNQPQHF TGTGCCAGCAGCGGCGGGAGCAATCAGCCCCAGCATTTT TRBV7-9 13 few TRBJ1-5 -